Listed below are T cell receptor beta chains from one sample, sequenced in a study of cytotoxic CD8 clonotypes in ibrutinib-treated CLL. Sequenced by immunoSEQ multiplex PCR; TCRdb stores in-frame clones only, minus some. The repertoire holds more than 20,000 clones, with around 68% as singletons. The sequencing used PBMCs, collected before ibrutinib treatment. The receptors here all came from a human donor with chronic lymphocytic leukemia. CDR3s include the opening cysteine and the closing phenylalanine or tryptophan. Fields, in order: D gene, V gene, CDR3 protein. D genes are given only for firm matches.

NA | TRBV18 | CASSPRPPGTGELFF
NA | TRBV27 | CASSSGEKLFF
NA | TRBV7-9 | CASSRGDEKLFF
NA | TRBV9 | CASSVSLPGFSSDTQYF
NA | TRBV30 | CAWSGYGGSSEYNEQFF
NA | TRBV2 | CASRGWDSNQPQHF
NA | TRBV19 | CAQVRYGYTF
NA | TRBV5-5 | CASSPYRNTEAFF
NA | TRBV7-6 | CASSLRAVLYEQYF
TRBD2 | TRBV30 | CAWSGFGTSGSGSSYNEQFF
NA | TRBV2 | CASSEAWWGPSPGVRDTQYF
TRBD2 | TRBV28 | CASTLAGTDTQYF
TRBD2 | TRBV6-5 | CASSYTSGSSYEQYF
TRBD2 | TRBV4-1 | CASSQDGLAGSTDTQYF
TRBD1 | TRBV11-2 | CASSLDPRTGDEQYF
TRBD2 | TRBV9 | CASSVAAGAFYEQYF
NA | TRBV5-4 | CASSFGGKGNEQYF
NA | TRBV2 | CASALAGTDTQYF
TRBD2 | TRBV9 | CASSPRRSGRAGEYDNEQFF
NA | TRBV19 | CASIAGNYGYTF
NA | TRBV2 | CASVEGGDTQYF
TRBD2 | TRBV6-4 | CASSGPSGASYTQYF
NA | TRBV6-1 | CASRSGISGNTIYF
NA | TRBV2 | CASSEGGWGNGELFF
TRBD2 | TRBV6-1 | CASSERLAGGYEQYF
NA | TRBV7-3 | CASSSGMQPAGSGGNNQPQHF
TRBD1 | TRBV19 | CATGQGGSYEQYF
NA | TRBV27 | CASSFGTSNSNEQFF
NA | TRBV4-2 | CASSPRDLTTGELFF
TRBD2 | TRBV28 | CATSGTIETQYF
TRBD2 | TRBV5-1 | CASSLGLAGGVWGNEQFF
TRBD2 | TRBV2 | CASSALLAGDTGELFF
NA | TRBV30 | CAWKPIFHEQFF
NA | TRBV27 | CASSLFGEQFF
TRBD1 | TRBV7-8 | CASSLGTALYNEQFF
NA | TRBV7-3 | CASSLVPSGETQYF
NA | TRBV2 | CASTDQGGLGTQYF
TRBD1 | TRBV6-5 | CASSYTGVTEAFF
NA | TRBV6-6 | CASSDPRGSNQPQHF
TRBD2 | TRBV5-1 | CASSGLAGGPNEQFF
TRBD2 | TRBV28 | CASTMGLAVGNEQFF
NA | TRBV6-4 | CASSPGTCVNTIYF
NA | TRBV18 | CASSPLPRTDTQYF
TRBD2 | TRBV5-1 | CASSEVSGRLYEQYF
TRBD1 | TRBV10-3 | CAISSTGLDTGELFF
NA | TRBV28 | CASNLGPYTGELFF
NA | TRBV27 | CASSLGVGETQYF
NA | TRBV21-1 | CASSRRLGEKLFF
NA | TRBV29-1 | CSVRPPGTGLETQYF
NA | TRBV6-1 | CASTNSLTNEKLFF
NA | TRBV18 | CASSPVGGGLIGNSPLHF
NA | TRBV5-6 | CASSLVLDYEQFF
TRBD2 | TRBV5-4 | CASSMGLAGAFHNEQFF
NA | TRBV7-9 | CASSFLTRYSYEQYF
TRBD2 | TRBV5-1 | CASSLSLAGDRDTQYF
NA | TRBV5-1 | CASSWGQATGNTIYF
TRBD1 | TRBV5-4 | CASSLRTGDYEQYF
NA | TRBV5-1 | CASSTGAETEAFF
NA | TRBV11-2 | CASSGNSGAPGDTQYF